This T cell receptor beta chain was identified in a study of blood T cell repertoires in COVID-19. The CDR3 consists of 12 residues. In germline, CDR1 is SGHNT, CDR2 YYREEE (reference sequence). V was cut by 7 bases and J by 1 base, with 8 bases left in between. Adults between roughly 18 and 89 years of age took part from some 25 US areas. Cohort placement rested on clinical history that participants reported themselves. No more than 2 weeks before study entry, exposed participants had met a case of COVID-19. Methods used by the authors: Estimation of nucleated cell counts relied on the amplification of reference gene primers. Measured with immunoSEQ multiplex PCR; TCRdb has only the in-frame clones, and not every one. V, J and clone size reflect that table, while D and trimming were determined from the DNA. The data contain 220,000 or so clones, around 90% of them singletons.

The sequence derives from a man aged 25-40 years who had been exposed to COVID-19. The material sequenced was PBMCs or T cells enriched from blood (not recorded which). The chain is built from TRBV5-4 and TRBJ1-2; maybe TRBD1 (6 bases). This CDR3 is CASGGYNYGYTF. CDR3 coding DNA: TGTGCCAGCGGGGGCTATAACTATGGCTACACCTTC.